The clone carrying this TCR beta chain occurred once. What it recognizes is unknown. This sample was included in a study of identifying expanded T cells in peripheral blood. Healthy donors had no documented immune events, such as infections, while sampled. General observations from the study: Clone count variance between roughly 2-week samples rose with total template count.

Generated by immunoSEQ multiplex PCR, the TCRdb table keeps only in-frame clones and is missing some. The table lists roughly 100,000 clones, around 85% of them singletons. Looked up from germline, CDR1 is LNHDA and CDR2 is SQIVND (reference sequence). The CDR3 has 15 residues. V dropped 2 bases and J dropped 5 bases, with 15 bases sitting between them. The sequence was obtained from a person aged 18 to 70 in good health. The chain couples TRBV19 to TRBJ1-2, with a possible D match to TRBD1 (6 bases). The specimen sequenced was blood. The DNA for the CDR3 is TGTGCCAGTAGTATATCAGGGGTCGAGGTGTATGGCTACACCTTC. Translating gives CASSISGVEVYGYTF.